This TCR beta chain was profiled in a study of control samples from healthy donors and cancer patients. Profiling relied on immunoSEQ multiplex PCR, and the TCRdb table lists in-frame clones only, not all of them. The sample contains 180,000 or so clones, around 91% of which appear only once. This sequence originates from a woman aged 25-40 years in good health. What was sequenced was blood.

CDR3: CASSPTTDKNTEAFF. The CDR3 DNA reads TGTGCCAGCAGTCCGACCACCGACAAGAACACTGAAGCTTTCTTT. The chain is built from TRBV6-5 and TRBJ1-1; D remains ambiguous. Deletions cut 5 bases from V and 1 base from J, with 14 bases between. Per the germline V gene, CDR1 is MNHEY and CDR2 is SVGAGI. The CDR3 sequence is 15 residues long.